A selection of T cell receptor beta chains follows, all from one sample in a study of shared clonotypes between healthy human individuals. TCRdb's table, derived via immunoSEQ multiplex PCR, lists solely in-frame clones and lacks some. Seen here are roughly 500,000 clones, roughly 77% observed once, and the top ten hold about 13%. Source material: PBMCs. The source of these receptors is a woman aged 40-49 years in good health. Some clones in this sample may be carry-over from other donors' samples. The CDR3 runs from the conserved cysteine through the conserved F or W. Fields, in order: CDR3 protein, CDR3 DNA, clone size, V gene, D gene, J gene. A D gene is named only where the DNA matches it firmly. The size field is filled for only some rows; it gives once, few, many or a size class.

CDR3: CAWSDRGRGRVYEQYF; DNA: TGTGCCTGGAGCGATAGGGGGAGAGGGCGAGTCTACGAGCAGTACTTC; size: NA; V: TRBV30; D: NA; J: TRBJ2-7
CDR3: CASSLEQGVYYGYTF; DNA: TGCGCCAGCAGCTTGGAGCAGGGGGTTTACTATGGCTACACCTTC; size: NA; V: TRBV5-1; D: TRBD1; J: TRBJ1-2
CDR3: CARSLCWDQPQHF; DNA: TGTGCCAGAAGCTTGTGTTGGGATCAGCCCCAGCATTTT; size: NA; V: TRBV5-3; D: NA; J: TRBJ1-5
CDR3: CASSLARVAGGGEQYF; DNA: TGTGCCAGCAGCTTAGCGCGGGTAGCGGGAGGAGGCGAGCAGTACTTC; size: NA; V: TRBV7-9; D: TRBD2; J: TRBJ2-7
CDR3: CASSPRGDTYSYEQYF; DNA: TGTGCCAGCAGTCCCCGAGGGGACACTTACTCCTACGAGCAGTACTTC; size: once; V: TRBV2; D: NA; J: TRBJ2-7
CDR3: CASIPRGGQGASGYTF; DNA: TGTGCCAGCATCCCTCGCGGGGGGCAGGGGGCATCTGGCTACACCTTC; size: NA; V: TRBV2; D: TRBD1; J: TRBJ1-2
CDR3: CASSPLQENYGYTF; DNA: TGTGCCAGCTCACCACTACAGGAGAACTATGGCTACACCTTC; size: NA; V: TRBV18; D: NA; J: TRBJ1-2
CDR3: CASSESTATLNTEAFF; DNA: TGTGCCAGCAGTGAAAGCACGGCCACCTTGAACACTGAAGCTTTCTTT; size: NA; V: TRBV2; D: NA; J: TRBJ1-1
CDR3: CASSSPRQGRESNQPQHF; DNA: TGTGCCAGCAGTTCCCCCCGACAGGGGAGAGAGAGCAATCAGCCCCAGCATTTT; size: NA; V: TRBV28; D: TRBD1; J: TRBJ1-5
CDR3: CASSLPEGESRNTEAFF; DNA: TGCGCCAGCAGCTTGCCTGAAGGGGAATCGCGAAACACTGAAGCTTTCTTT; size: NA; V: TRBV5-1; D: NA; J: TRBJ1-1
CDR3: CASSPYAGTSYEQYF; DNA: TGTGCCAGCAGTCCCTACGCTGGGACTTCCTACGAGCAGTACTTC; size: NA; V: TRBV6-5; D: NA; J: TRBJ2-7
CDR3: CATQGWPGYEQYF; DNA: TGTGCCACCCAAGGGTGGCCGGGCTACGAGCAGTACTTC; size: NA; V: TRBV15; D: NA; J: TRBJ2-7
CDR3: CASSSDRAHATNEKLFF; DNA: TGTGCCAGCAGTTCGGACAGGGCCCATGCAACTAATGAAAAACTGTTTTTT; size: many; V: TRBV6-7; D: TRBD1; J: TRBJ1-4
CDR3: CASMAGYNEQFF; DNA: TGTGCCAGCATGGCGGGATACAATGAGCAGTTCTTC; size: NA; V: TRBV2; D: NA; J: TRBJ2-1
CDR3: CASRDRLTYEQYF; DNA: TGTGCCAGCCGGGACAGGCTAACCTACGAGCAGTACTTC; size: NA; V: TRBV10-3; D: TRBD1; J: TRBJ2-7
CDR3: CATSSQDRVNEQYF; DNA: TGTGCCACCAGCAGCCAGGACAGGGTGAACGAGCAGTACTTC; size: few; V: TRBV15; D: TRBD1; J: TRBJ2-7
CDR3: CASSPLGGSYNEQFF; DNA: TGTGCCAGCAGCCCACTAGGAGGCTCCTACAATGAGCAGTTCTTC; size: NA; V: TRBV6-4; D: NA; J: TRBJ2-1
CDR3: CASSSRVASGPYEQYF; DNA: TGTGCCAGCAGTTCCCGGGTGGCTAGCGGGCCCTACGAGCAGTACTTC; size: NA; V: TRBV6-6; D: TRBD2; J: TRBJ2-7
CDR3: CASSGLSYNEQFF; DNA: TGTGCCAGCAGTGGACTCTCCTACAATGAGCAGTTCTTC; size: NA; V: TRBV6-1; D: NA; J: TRBJ2-1
CDR3: CASSLSPDRFINYGYTF; DNA: TGTGCCAGCAGCTTATCCCCAGACCGATTTATTAACTATGGCTACACCTTC; size: once; V: TRBV7-8; D: NA; J: TRBJ1-2
CDR3: CASSPLGDFAHTEAFF; DNA: TGTGCCAGCTCACCCTTGGGAGACTTCGCCCACACTGAAGCTTTCTTT; size: NA; V: TRBV18; D: NA; J: TRBJ1-1
CDR3: CASSPGGTGSNEQFF; DNA: TGTGCCAGCAGCCCAGGGGGGACAGGGAGCAATGAGCAGTTCTTC; size: NA; V: TRBV11-1; D: TRBD1; J: TRBJ2-1
CDR3: CASSPTGLDYEQYF; DNA: TGTGCCAGCAGCCCGACAGGTCTGGACTACGAGCAGTACTTC; size: many; V: TRBV4-2; D: NA; J: TRBJ2-7
CDR3: CASSSIRAKNIQYF; DNA: TGTGCCAGCAGCTCGATTCGGGCCAAAAACATTCAGTACTTC; size: NA; V: TRBV11-2; D: NA; J: TRBJ2-4
CDR3: CASSVVGGNTEAFF; DNA: TGTGCCAGCAGCGTAGTCGGCGGGAACACTGAAGCTTTCTTT; size: few; V: TRBV9; D: NA; J: TRBJ1-1
CDR3: CASSLSVRQPQHF; DNA: TGTGCCAGCAGCTTATCCGTGCGGCAGCCCCAGCATTTT; size: NA; V: TRBV7-2; D: NA; J: TRBJ1-5
CDR3: CASSFSARETQYF; DNA: TGTGCCAGCAGTTTCTCCGCCCGAGAGACCCAGTACTTC; size: many; V: TRBV27; D: NA; J: TRBJ2-5
CDR3: CSVVGGGFSNEQFF; DNA: TGCAGCGTTGTGGGGGGAGGGTTCTCCAATGAGCAGTTCTTC; size: NA; V: TRBV29-1; D: TRBD2; J: TRBJ2-1
CDR3: CATRQVTKEGYTF; DNA: TGTGCCACAAGACAGGTTACAAAGGAAGGCTACACCTTC; size: few; V: TRBV6-1; D: NA; J: TRBJ1-2
CDR3: CAAQRRNTEAFF; DNA: TGTGCAGCCCAGAGGAGAAACACTGAAGCTTTCTTT; size: NA; V: TRBV18; D: NA; J: TRBJ1-1
CDR3: CASSPGGVRGQGSSYEQYF; DNA: TGTGCCAGCAGCCCAGGAGGGGTCAGGGGGCAGGGGAGTTCCTACGAGCAGTACTTC; size: NA; V: TRBV7-9; D: TRBD1; J: TRBJ2-7
CDR3: CASSARTRGLGGTDTQYF; DNA: TGCGCCAGCAGCGCTAGGACTAGAGGGTTGGGTGGCACAGATACGCAGTATTTT; size: NA; V: TRBV5-1; D: TRBD2; J: TRBJ2-3
CDR3: CATSNTGSHGELFF; DNA: TGTGCCACCAGCAACACAGGGAGTCACGGGGAGCTGTTTTTT; size: NA; V: TRBV15; D: NA; J: TRBJ2-2
CDR3: CSAAQGTYEQYF; DNA: TGCAGCGCCGCCCAGGGGACCTACGAGCAGTACTTC; size: NA; V: TRBV29-1; D: NA; J: TRBJ2-7
CDR3: CASSFSGRLEYEQYF; DNA: TGTGCCAGCAGCTTTAGCGGGAGACTTGAGTACGAGCAGTACTTC; size: NA; V: TRBV5-5; D: TRBD2; J: TRBJ2-7
CDR3: CAISEFGVDTEAFF; DNA: TGTGCCATCAGTGAGTTCGGTGTGGACACTGAAGCTTTCTTT; size: NA; V: TRBV10-3; D: NA; J: TRBJ1-1
CDR3: CASSYEAGPNSPLHF; DNA: TGTGCCAGCAGTTATGAGGCAGGACCCAATTCACCCCTCCACTTT; size: NA; V: TRBV6-6; D: NA; J: TRBJ1-6
CDR3: CASSRDPTDTQYF; DNA: TGTGCCAGCAGCAGGGACCCCACAGATACGCAGTATTTT; size: NA; V: TRBV5-4; D: NA; J: TRBJ2-3
CDR3: CASSDSIENTGELFF; DNA: TGTGCCAGCAGTGACTCGATCGAGAACACCGGGGAGCTGTTTTTT; size: NA; V: TRBV6-4; D: NA; J: TRBJ2-2
CDR3: CASSRGTGSYEQYF; DNA: TGTGCCAGCAGCCGCGGGACAGGGTCGTACGAGCAGTACTTC; size: NA; V: TRBV6-5; D: TRBD1; J: TRBJ2-7
CDR3: CASSPRVSLFEQYF; DNA: TGTGCCAGCAGCCCGAGAGTTAGTTTGTTCGAGCAGTACTTC; size: NA; V: TRBV11-2; D: NA; J: TRBJ2-7
CDR3: CASSVGGSLSYEQYF; DNA: TGTGCCAGCAGCGTAGGGGGCAGTCTCTCCTACGAGCAGTACTTC; size: many; V: TRBV9; D: NA; J: TRBJ2-7
CDR3: CASSPPYLGGQYF; DNA: TGTGCCAGCTCACCACCATACTTAGGAGGGCAGTACTTC; size: NA; V: TRBV18; D: NA; J: TRBJ2-7
CDR3: CASSQEPGQPNSPLHF; DNA: TGTGCCAGCAGCCAAGAACCGGGACAGCCCAATTCACCCCTCCACTTT; size: NA; V: TRBV4-2; D: TRBD1; J: TRBJ1-6
CDR3: CASTLGPHNEQFF; DNA: TGTGCCAGCACTCTAGGCCCCCACAATGAGCAGTTCTTC; size: NA; V: TRBV9; D: NA; J: TRBJ2-1
CDR3: CASRDRANWGYGYTF; DNA: TGTGCCAGTAGGGACAGGGCAAACTGGGGGTATGGCTACACCTTC; size: NA; V: TRBV6-1; D: TRBD1; J: TRBJ1-2
CDR3: CASSEYRGLYTDTQYF; DNA: TGTGCCAGCAGTGAATACAGGGGGCTTTACACAGATACGCAGTATTTT; size: NA; V: TRBV25-1; D: TRBD1; J: TRBJ2-3
CDR3: CSVGRVDRPYEQYF; DNA: TGCAGCGTTGGGAGGGTCGACAGGCCCTACGAGCAGTACTTC; size: NA; V: TRBV29-1; D: NA; J: TRBJ2-7
CDR3: CASSEGRLGGWNSPLHF; DNA: TGTGCCAGCAGTGAGGGGCGGTTGGGAGGGTGGAATTCACCCCTCCACTTT; size: NA; V: TRBV2; D: NA; J: TRBJ1-6
CDR3: CASSLRRGWDEQFF; DNA: TGTGCCAGCAGCTTACGCCGTGGGTGGGATGAGCAGTTCTTC; size: NA; V: TRBV7-3; D: NA; J: TRBJ2-1
CDR3: CASSSGTHEKLFF; DNA: TGTGCCAGTAGTAGCGGGACCCATGAAAAACTGTTTTTT; size: NA; V: TRBV19; D: NA; J: TRBJ1-4
CDR3: CASSRGRSRPYEQYF; DNA: TGTGCCAGCAGCCGTGGGAGGAGCAGACCTTACGAGCAGTACTTC; size: few; V: TRBV21-1; D: NA; J: TRBJ2-7
CDR3: CASSLGPSTDTQYF; DNA: TGTGCCAGCAGCTTAGGACCGAGCACAGATACGCAGTATTTT; size: NA; V: TRBV7-2; D: NA; J: TRBJ2-3
CDR3: CASSLGWGSDTGELFF; DNA: TGCGCCAGCAGCTTGGGTTGGGGGAGCGACACCGGGGAGCTGTTTTTT; size: NA; V: TRBV5-1; D: NA; J: TRBJ2-2
CDR3: CASSQGGGSTDTQYF; DNA: TGCGCCAGCAGCCAAGGTGGGGGTAGCACAGATACGCAGTATTTT; size: NA; V: TRBV4-3; D: NA; J: TRBJ2-3
CDR3: CASRWTGSVQPQHF; DNA: TGTGCCAGCAGGTGGACGGGTTCGGTTCAGCCCCAGCATTTT; size: once; V: TRBV28; D: NA; J: TRBJ1-5
CDR3: CASSPGRYEQFF; DNA: TGTGCCAGCAGCCCCGGGCGGTATGAGCAGTTCTTC; size: NA; V: TRBV9; D: NA; J: TRBJ2-1